These 25 T cell receptor beta chains share one sample of origin, sequenced in a study of CD8 T cells in Susac syndrome. It was with random hexamers that about 0.45 to 1 ug RNA was reverse transcribed. MiXCR, applied by TCRdb to the immunoSEQ multiplex PCR reads, yields one record per CDR3 protein. Of about 100,000 distinct CDR3 sequences in the sample, approximately 92% were seen once. The specimen sequenced was CD8+ T cells from PBMCs. The receptor set was obtained from a human donor in good health.

The chain combines TRBV3-1 with TRBJ1-2, with a possible D match to TRBD1 (5 bases). Germline V CDR1 and CDR2: LGHDT, YNNKEL (reference sequence). This CDR3 comprises 13 residues. The ends were cut back, 0 bases at V and 6 bases at J, with 8 bases in the middle. DNA of the CDR3: TGTGCCAGCAGCCAAGAACAGGTCGATGGCTACACCTTC. It specifies CASSQEQVDGYTF.

The chain has TRBV20-1 and TRBJ1-1; D not certain. This CDR3 has 13 amino acids. Trimming removed 5 bases at V and 6 bases at J, with 16 bases between. Per the germline V gene, CDR1 is DFQATT and CDR2 is SNEGSKA (reference sequence). In nucleotides, the CDR3 is TGCAGTGCTGGCGACACCCCGGGCGCTGAAGCTTTCTTT. This encodes CSAGDTPGAEAFF.

The chain carries TRBV3-1 and TRBJ2-1, with 8 nucleotides matching TRBD2. Trimming cost V 7 bases and J 11 bases; bases outside gene matches: 4. This CDR3 comprises 11 residues. The germline gives CDR1 LGHDT, CDR2 YNNKEL (reference sequence). The DNA of the CDR3 is TGTGCCAGCACCGGGGGGGCCCAGCAGTTCTTC. Its translation: CASTGGAQQFF.

The V and J genes are TRBV7-9 and TRBJ2-1; D perhaps matches TRBD1 (6 bases). CDR1 and CDR2 from the germline V gene are SEHNR and FQNEAQ (reference sequence). The V end lost 2 bases, the J end lost 5 bases, and 16 bases lay between the germline ends. The CDR3 runs to 16 residues. The CDR3 nucleotides read TGTGCCAGCAGCTTAAAGGTAGACAGGCCTAACAATGAGCAGTTCTTC. It specifies CASSLKVDRPNNEQFF.

The chain is built from TRBV13 and TRBJ1-2, with D uncertain. Trimming took 0 bases from V and 3 from J, leaving 5 bases between them. Germline CDR1 and CDR2: PRHDT and FYEKMQ (reference sequence). This CDR3 is 13 amino acids long. The CDR3 coding sequence is TGTGCCAGCAGCTTAGGCCCCGACTATGGCTACACCTTC. Amino acid sequence: CASSLGPDYGYTF.

The J gene is TRBJ2-2, the V gene TRBV29-1; D is possibly TRBD1 or TRBD2 (5 bases each). The CDR3 contains 13 residues. Germline-derived CDR1 and CDR2 are SQVTM and ANQGSEA. The V and J ends lost 7 bases and 4 bases respectively, with 13 bases between them. The CDR3, as DNA: TGCAGCGCCCGGGACCGGGGCACCGGGGAGCTGTTTTTT. Translation: CSARDRGTGELFF.

The chain joins TRBV6-6 to TRBJ1-2; a weak D match, TRBD1 (5 bases). This CDR3 region has 13 residues. From germline, CDR1 is MNHNY and CDR2 SVGAGI (reference sequence). V lost 7 bases and J lost 3, with 12 bases in between. The CDR3 spells CASTNGGDYGYTF. The CDR3 bases are TGTGCCAGCACCAACGGGGGTGACTATGGCTACACCTTC.

Here the CDR3 reads CASSYGQGDIDEQFF. For the CDR3, the DNA is TGTGCCAGCAGCTACGGACAGGGGGATATAGATGAGCAGTTCTTC. The J gene is TRBJ2-1, the V gene TRBV5-4; 10 bases fit TRBD1. The CDR3 is 15 residues long. The trim removed 3 bases at V and 8 bases at J, leaving 8 bases unmatched. The germline V gene has CDR1 SGHNT and CDR2 YYREEE (reference sequence). Full variable domain (remainder filled in from reference TRBV5-4 and TRBJ2-1): ETGVTQSPTHLIKTRGQQVTLRCSSQSGHNTVSWYQQALGQGPQFIFQYYREEENGRGNFPPRFSGLQFPNYSSELNVNALELDDSALYLCASSYGQGDIDEQFFGPGTRLTVL.

V gene TRBV9 combines with J gene TRBJ2-5, with a tentative D call TRBD2 (5 bases). V lost 3 bases and J lost 0, with 9 bases in between. This CDR3 has 14 amino acids. From germline, CDR1 is SGDLS and CDR2 YYNGEE. The CDR3 loop reads CASSGGGHQETQYF. The CDR3 DNA reads TGTGCCAGCAGCGGAGGAGGCCACCAAGAGACCCAGTACTTC. The full variable domain, with the rest looked up from reference TRBV9 and TRBJ2-5, is DSGVTQTPKHLITATGQRVTLRCSPRSGDLSVYWYQQSLDQGLQFLIQYYNGEERAKGNILERFSAQQFPDLHSELNLSSLELGDSALYFCASSGGGHQETQYFGPGTRLLVL.

The V gene is TRBV7-2, the J gene TRBJ2-7, with D perhaps matching TRBD2 (6 bases). CDR1 and CDR2 from the germline V gene are SGHTA and FQGNSA. The ends were cut back, 8 bases at V and 2 bases at J, with 10 bases in the middle. The CDR3 totals 12 residues. The CDR3, as DNA: TGTGCCAGCTCCGGGGGAGCCTACGAGCAGTACTTC. Residues: CASSGGAYEQYF.

The gene calls are TRBV4-1 and TRBJ2-1, with D hard to call. Germline V gives CDR1 MGHRA, CDR2 YSYEKL. The CDR3 has 11 residues. The V end lost 5 bases, the J end lost 10 bases, and 9 bases lay between the germline ends. The CDR3 DNA reads TGCGCCAGCAGCACCAGTAAGGAGCAGTTCTTC. The encoded protein is CASSTSKEQFF.

This rearrangement joins TRBV5-6 to TRBJ2-1; D ambiguous. The CDR3 consists of 15 residues. Between the trimmed V and J ends, which lost 0 bases and 0 bases, there was a span of 7 bases. Germline V gene data show CDR1 as SGHDT and CDR2 as YYEEEE. The CDR3 loop reads CASSLASSSYNEQFF. In DNA, the CDR3 is TGTGCCAGCAGCTTGGCTTCCTCCTCCTACAATGAGCAGTTCTTC. The full variable domain, completed using reference TRBV5-6 and TRBJ2-1, is DAGVTQSPTHLIKTRGQQVTLRCSPKSGHDTVSWYQQALGQGPQFIFQYYEEEERQRGNFPDRFSGHQFPNYSSELNVNALLLGDSALYLCASSLASSSYNEQFFGPGTRLTVL.

The chain combines TRBV5-4 with TRBJ2-1; no clear D. From germline, CDR1 is SGHNT and CDR2 YYREEE (reference sequence). The CDR3 consists of 14 residues. The V end was cut by 5 bases, the J end by 2 bases, with 11 bases between. The CDR3 here is CASSNSVPYNEQFF. As DNA, the CDR3 is TGTGCCAGCAGTAATTCCGTGCCCTACAATGAGCAGTTCTTC.

The gene calls are TRBV9 and TRBJ1-2, with D possibly matching TRBD1 (6 bases). This CDR3 is built from 13 residues. Trimming cost V 5 bases and J 2 bases, with 10 bases left between them. The V gene's germline CDR1 is SGDLS and CDR2 YYNGEE. In nucleotides, the CDR3 is TGTGCCAGCAGGGGACACCCAAACTATGGCTACACCTTC. The encoded protein is CASRGHPNYGYTF.

This rearrangement joins TRBV12-3 or TRBV12-4 to TRBJ2-5, with D possibly called TRBD1 or TRBD2 (5 bases each). The CDR3 runs 14 residues. V was cut by 5 bases and J by 2 bases, with 12 bases left in between. In DNA form, the CDR3 reads TGTGCCAGCAGTGGCCGGGACGAACAAGAGACCCAGTACTTC. Its translation: CASSGRDEQETQYF.

This chain connects TRBV5-4 to TRBJ2-3; 8 nucleotides line up with TRBD1. The germline CDR1 and CDR2 sequences are SGHNT and YYREEE (reference sequence). The length of the CDR3 is 15 residues. With 4 bases clipped from V and 3 bases from J, the junction kept 7 bases outside the gene matches. The CDR3 bases are TGTGCCAGCAGCCGCGGACAGGGACTTACAGATACGCAGTATTTT. Translated, it gives CASSRGQGLTDTQYF. Variable domain in full (rest from reference TRBV5-4 and TRBJ2-3): ETGVTQSPTHLIKTRGQQVTLRCSSQSGHNTVSWYQQALGQGPQFIFQYYREEENGRGNFPPRFSGLQFPNYSSELNVNALELDDSALYLCASSRGQGLTDTQYFGPGTRLTVL.

This chain connects TRBV19 to TRBJ1-1, with 10 bases aligning to TRBD1. V lost 3 bases, J lost 5 bases, and 6 bases stayed unmatched. The CDR3 consists of 15 residues. Germline lookup yields CDR1 LNHDA and CDR2 SQIVND (reference sequence). In DNA form, the CDR3 reads TGTGCCAGTAGTATTTTGACAGGGGGCCAGACTGAAGCTTTCTTT. It codes for CASSILTGGQTEAFF.

The chain links TRBV7-9 to TRBJ2-6; D gene ambiguous. Trimming cost V 5 bases and J 4 bases, with 6 bases left between them. The CDR3 contains 13 residues. The germline gives CDR1 SEHNR, CDR2 FQNEAQ (reference sequence). In DNA, the CDR3 is TGTGCCAGCAGCCCGGGCGGGGCCAACGTCCTGACTTTC. It specifies CASSPGGANVLTF.

The chain has TRBV7-2 and TRBJ1-1; D is possibly TRBD1 (5 bases). V lost 1 base, J lost 0 bases, and 15 bases lay in between. Germline V gene lookup returns CDR1 SGHTA and CDR2 FQGNSA. The CDR3 is made up of 17 amino acids. In nucleotides, the CDR3 is TGTGCCAGCAGCTTAGGTGTTCCAGGGAACATGAACACTGAAGCTTTCTTT. Its translation is CASSLGVPGNMNTEAFF.

The chain combines TRBV7-3 with TRBJ2-5; D is undetermined. Trimming took 0 bases from V and 4 from J, leaving 6 bases between them. The CDR3 is made up of 13 amino acids. Germline V CDR1 and CDR2: SGHTA, FQGTGA. The CDR3 DNA reads as TGTGCCAGCAGCTTAACGAGTGGAGAGACCCAGTACTTC. Protein: CASSLTSGETQYF.

V gene TRBV5-6 combines with J gene TRBJ2-3; D is uncertain. The CDR3 spans 14 residues. Trimming pared 3 bases from V and 2 bases from J, leaving 10 bases between. Germline CDR1 SGHDT, CDR2 YYEEEE. CDR3 bases: TGTGCCAGCAGCTACGGCAGGTACACAGATACGCAGTATTTT. Protein: CASSYGRYTDTQYF. The variable domain in full, with the rest retrieved from reference TRBV5-6 and TRBJ2-3, is DAGVTQSPTHLIKTRGQQVTLRCSPKSGHDTVSWYQQALGQGPQFIFQYYEEEERQRGNFPDRFSGHQFPNYSSELNVNALLLGDSALYLCASSYGRYTDTQYFGPGTRLTVL.

This chain links TRBV6-2 or TRBV6-3 with TRBJ2-7; 7 bases align to TRBD2. V shed 2 bases, J shed 1 base, and the junction held 2 bases outside the gene matches. Germline V gives CDR1 MNHEY, CDR2 SVGEGT. The CDR3 covers 14 residues. For the CDR3, the DNA is TGTGCCAGCAGTTACAGGGAGGGGTCCTACGAGCAGTACTTC. Its protein is CASSYREGSYEQYF.

The sample holds one count of this clonotype. This rearrangement joins TRBV6-6 to TRBJ2-3; a weak D match, TRBD1 (5 bases). Trimming cost V 5 bases and J 9 bases, with 9 bases left between them. CDR3 length equals 11 residues. The germline CDR1 and CDR2 sequences are MNHNY and SVGAGI (reference sequence). The DNA for the CDR3 is TGTGCCAGCAGTACGGCAGGGACGCAGTATTTT. Amino acid sequence: CASSTAGTQYF.

The rearrangement joins TRBV6-5 to TRBJ2-1; D unresolved. Trimming stripped 0 bases from V and 1 base from J, with 7 bases between. Germline V CDR1 and CDR2: MNHEY, SVGAGI. The CDR3 loop spans 15 amino acids. The CDR3: CASSYSAESYNEQFF. The CDR3 DNA is TGTGCCAGCAGTTACTCCGCGGAGTCCTACAATGAGCAGTTCTTC.

V is TRBV7-6 and J is TRBJ2-1, with 13 nucleotides matching TRBD2. CDR1 is SGHVS, CDR2 FNYEAQ, per germline. This CDR3 is built from 19 residues. V lost 5 bases, J lost 5 bases, and 15 bases stayed unmatched. CDR3: CASSRGVQTSGGPNNEQFF. DNA for the CDR3: TGTGCCAGCAGCCGAGGGGTTCAGACTAGCGGGGGGCCCAACAATGAGCAGTTCTTC.